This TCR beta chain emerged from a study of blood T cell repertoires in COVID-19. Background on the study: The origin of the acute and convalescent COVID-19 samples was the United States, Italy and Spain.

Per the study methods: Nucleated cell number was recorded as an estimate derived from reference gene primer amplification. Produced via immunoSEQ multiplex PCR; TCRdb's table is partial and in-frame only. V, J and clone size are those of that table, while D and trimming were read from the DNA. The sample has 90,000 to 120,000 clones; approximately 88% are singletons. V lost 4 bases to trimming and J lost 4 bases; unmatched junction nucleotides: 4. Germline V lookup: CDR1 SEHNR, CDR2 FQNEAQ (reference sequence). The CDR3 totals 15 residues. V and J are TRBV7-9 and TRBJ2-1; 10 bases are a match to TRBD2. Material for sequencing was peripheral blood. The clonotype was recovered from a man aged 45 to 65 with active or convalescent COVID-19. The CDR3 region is CASSSGLASYNEQFF. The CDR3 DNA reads TGTGCCAGCAGCTCGGGACTAGCGTCTTACAATGAGCAGTTCTTC.